This TCR beta chain is drawn from a study of blood T cell repertoires in COVID-19 (dated by TCRdb to 2020 to 2022). Study-level background: Collaborator samples came from the United States, Italy and Spain and covered acute and convalescent phases of COVID-19. The material from the prospective study consisted of cDNA or gDNA derived from T cells, B-cell-depleted T cells, or PBMCs. Subjects who had been exposed to COVID-19, were actively infected with it, or had recovered from it provided the deeply sampled blood TCRbeta repertoires that made up the dataset. The repertoires were released in a freely available public database meant as a resource for research on the immune response to SARS-CoV-2. Samples were obtained from the ongoing ImmuneRACE study (first 160 participants) and from over 1,000 subjects provided by 6 global collaborators. Sample metadata almost always included a de-identified subject ID, COVID-19 status, age in years and sex. HLA class I and class II types, where available, came from metadata supplied by the sample provider rather than from assay-based typing.

The immunoSEQ Assay, a bias-controlled multiplex PCR, was used to amplify TCRbeta CDR3 regions from genomic DNA. As for how the authors treated the data: Within the assay, amplification of reference gene primers was used to estimate how many nucleated cells each sample contained. To quantify the absolute abundance of each unique TCRbeta CDR3 rearrangement, sequence reads were collapsed and filtered. For each sample, productive Simpson clonality was calculated by taking the square root of Simpson's diversity index across productive rearrangements. In TCRdb, the immuneACCESS table is reduced to in-frame sequences with V and J assigned. These tables do not hold every clone; where another copy was compared, an unresolved V gene accounts for under half, and the others remain unexplained. The DNA gave D and trimming, while V, J and clone size come from that table. The sample data list 250,000 to 400,000 clones, and roughly 88% of these were observed just once. The ten largest make up approximately 1.8% of the sample.

At one collaborating source in Seattle, patients were enrolled during active infection and were followed longitudinally through the course of disease. Each collaborating institution followed its own protocols to collect whole blood in K2EDTA tubes. For TCRbeta analysis, collaborators shipped samples as frozen whole blood, isolated PBMCs, or DNA extracted from either of those sample types. To note about this clone: The antigen it recognizes is unknown. Base qualities are not at hand, and no much larger clone is one base apart.

V is cut back by 3 bases and J by 9 bases, with 14 bases in the junction unmatched. The germline V gene yields MGHRA for CDR1 and YSYEKL for CDR2. The CDR3 holds 16 amino acids from the cysteine to the phenylalanine. The DNA shown is the 48-base CDR3, in frame from base 1. What the authors observed across the whole study: How much clinical and demographic metadata was included differed by source and by participant, and the metadata was provided uncurated.

The receptor comes from a woman aged 25-40 years with COVID-19, enrolled during active disease. The sequence links TRBV4-1 to TRBJ2-1, and 7 bases in between align with TRBD1. Sequences were obtained from peripheral blood. CDR3 reads: CASSQGSGQAPFEQFF. The DNA reads TGCGCCAGCAGCCAGGGTAGTGGACAGGCCCCCTTTGAGCAGTTCTTC.